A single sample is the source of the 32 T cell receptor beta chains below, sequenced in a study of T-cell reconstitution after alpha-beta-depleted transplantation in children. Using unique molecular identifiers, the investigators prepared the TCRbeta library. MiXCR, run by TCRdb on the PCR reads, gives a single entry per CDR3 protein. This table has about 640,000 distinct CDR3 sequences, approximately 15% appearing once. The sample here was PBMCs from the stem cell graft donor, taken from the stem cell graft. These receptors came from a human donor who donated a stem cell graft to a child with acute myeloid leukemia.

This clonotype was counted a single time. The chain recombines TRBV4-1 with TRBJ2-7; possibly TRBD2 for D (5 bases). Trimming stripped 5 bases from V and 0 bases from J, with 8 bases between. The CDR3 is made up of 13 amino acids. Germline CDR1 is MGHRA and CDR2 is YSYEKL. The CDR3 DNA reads TGCGCCAGCAGCGCCGGGATCTCCTACGAGCAGTACGTC. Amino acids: CASSAGISYEQYV.

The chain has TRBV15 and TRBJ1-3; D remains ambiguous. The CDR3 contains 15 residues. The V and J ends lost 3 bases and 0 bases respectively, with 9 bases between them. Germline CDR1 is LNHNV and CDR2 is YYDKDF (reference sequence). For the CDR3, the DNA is TGTGCCACCAGCAGTTCGGGGAGCTCTGGAAACACCATATATTTT. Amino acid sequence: CATSSSGSSGNTIYF.

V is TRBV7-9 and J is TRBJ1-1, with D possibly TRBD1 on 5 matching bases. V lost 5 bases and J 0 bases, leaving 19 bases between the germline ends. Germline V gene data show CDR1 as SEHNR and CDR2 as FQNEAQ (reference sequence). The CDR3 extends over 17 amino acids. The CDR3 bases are TGTGCCAGCAGCCCGCGGCGGGCAGGGCCCTTGAACACTGAAGCTTTCTTT. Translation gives CASSPRRAGPLNTEAFF. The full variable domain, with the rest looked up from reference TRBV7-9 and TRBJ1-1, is DTGVSQNPRHKITKRGQNVTFRCDPISEHNRLYWYRQTLGQGPEFLTYFQNEAQLEKSRLLSDRFSAERPKGSFSTLEIQRTEQGDSAMYLCASSPRRAGPLNTEAFFGQGTRLTVV.

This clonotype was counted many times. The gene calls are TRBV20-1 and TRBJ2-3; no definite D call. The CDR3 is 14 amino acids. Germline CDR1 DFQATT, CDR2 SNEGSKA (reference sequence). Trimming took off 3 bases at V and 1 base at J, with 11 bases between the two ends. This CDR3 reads CSARSSSGTDTQYF. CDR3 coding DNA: TGCAGTGCTAGGAGCTCTTCGGGCACAGATACGCAGTATTTT.

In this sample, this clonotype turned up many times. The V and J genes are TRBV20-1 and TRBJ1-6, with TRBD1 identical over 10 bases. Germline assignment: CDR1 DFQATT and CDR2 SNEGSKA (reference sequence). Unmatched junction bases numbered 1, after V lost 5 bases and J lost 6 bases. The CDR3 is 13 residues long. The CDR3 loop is CSAGTGVNSPLHF. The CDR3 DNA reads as TGCAGTGCTGGGACAGGGGTTAATTCACCCCTCCACTTT.

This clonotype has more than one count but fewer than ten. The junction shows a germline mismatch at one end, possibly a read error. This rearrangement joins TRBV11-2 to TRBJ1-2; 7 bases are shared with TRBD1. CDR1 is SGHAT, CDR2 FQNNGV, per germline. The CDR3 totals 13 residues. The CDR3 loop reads CASSLGQVNGYTF. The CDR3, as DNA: TGTGCCAGCAGTTTAGGACAGGTGAATGGCTACACCTTC.

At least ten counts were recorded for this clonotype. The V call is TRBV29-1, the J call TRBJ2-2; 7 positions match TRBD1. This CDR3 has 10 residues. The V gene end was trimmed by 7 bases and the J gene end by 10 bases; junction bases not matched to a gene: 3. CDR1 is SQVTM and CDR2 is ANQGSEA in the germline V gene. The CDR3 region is CSAGQEELFF. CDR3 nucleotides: TGCAGCGCCGGACAGGAGGAGCTGTTTTTT.

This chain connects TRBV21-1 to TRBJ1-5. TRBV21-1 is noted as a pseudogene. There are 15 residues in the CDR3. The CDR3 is CASSISVSSNQPQHF. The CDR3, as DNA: TGTGCCAGCAGCATTTCCGTCAGTAGCAATCAGCCCCAGCATTTT.

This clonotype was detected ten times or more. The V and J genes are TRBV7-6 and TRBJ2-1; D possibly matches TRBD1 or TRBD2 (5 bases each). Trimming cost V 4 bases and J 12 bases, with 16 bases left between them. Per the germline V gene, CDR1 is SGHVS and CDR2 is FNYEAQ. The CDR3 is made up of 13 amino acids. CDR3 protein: CASSSENRGLQFF. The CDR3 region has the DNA TGTGCCAGCAGCTCGGAAAACCGGGGCTTGCAGTTCTTC.

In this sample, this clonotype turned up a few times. The CDR3 loop reads CASSRNKGTYEQYF. CDR3 DNA: TGTGCCAGCAGCCGGAACAAGGGAACCTACGAGCAGTACTTC. The chain has TRBV7-2 and TRBJ2-7; D is unclear. The germline gives CDR1 SGHTA, CDR2 FQGNSA. The CDR3 sequence is 14 residues long. Trimming left V 5 bases short and J 2 bases short, with 13 bases between.

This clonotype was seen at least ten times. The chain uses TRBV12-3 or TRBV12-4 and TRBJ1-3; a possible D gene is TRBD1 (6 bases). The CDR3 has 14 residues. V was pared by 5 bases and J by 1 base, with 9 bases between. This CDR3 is CASSPRGSGNTIYF. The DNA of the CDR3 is TGTGCCAGCAGTCCAAGGGGGTCTGGAAACACCATATATTTT.

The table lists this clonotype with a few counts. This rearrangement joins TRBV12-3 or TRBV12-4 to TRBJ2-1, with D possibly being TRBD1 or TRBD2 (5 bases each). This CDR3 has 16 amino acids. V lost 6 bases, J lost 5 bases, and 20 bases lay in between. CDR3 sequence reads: CASSPSMGTSNNEQFF. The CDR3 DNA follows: TGTGCCAGCAGCCCCTCAATGGGGACGTCCAACAATGAGCAGTTCTTC.

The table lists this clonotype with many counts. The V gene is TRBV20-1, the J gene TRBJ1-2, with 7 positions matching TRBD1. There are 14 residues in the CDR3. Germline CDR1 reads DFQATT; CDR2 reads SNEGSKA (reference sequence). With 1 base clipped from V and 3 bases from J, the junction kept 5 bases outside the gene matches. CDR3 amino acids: CSARGDRTYYGYTF. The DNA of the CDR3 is TGCAGTGCTAGAGGGGACAGAACCTACTATGGCTACACCTTC.

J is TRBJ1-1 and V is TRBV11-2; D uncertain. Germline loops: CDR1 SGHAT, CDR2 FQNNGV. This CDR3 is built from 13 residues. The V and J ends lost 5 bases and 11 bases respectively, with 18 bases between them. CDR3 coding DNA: TGTGCCAGCAGCCCTTTGACCCGCATCAAGGCTTTCTTT. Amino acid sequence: CASSPLTRIKAFF.

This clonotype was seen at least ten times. CDR3 sequence (DNA): TGTGCCAGCAGCTTATCCAGAAACCAAGAGACCCAGTACTTC. This gives the protein CASSLSRNQETQYF. The V call is TRBV7-2, the J call TRBJ2-5, with D unresolved. V lost 2 bases to trimming and J lost 0 bases, with 7 bases between them. The CDR3 is made up of 14 amino acids. Germline V gene lookup returns CDR1 SGHTA and CDR2 FQGNSA.

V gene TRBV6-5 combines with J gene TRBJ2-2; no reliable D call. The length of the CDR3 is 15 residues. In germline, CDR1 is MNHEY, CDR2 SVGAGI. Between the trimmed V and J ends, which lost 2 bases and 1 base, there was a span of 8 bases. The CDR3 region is CASSYLGGNTGELFF. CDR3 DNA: TGTGCCAGCAGTTACCTTGGCGGGAACACCGGGGAGCTGTTTTTT.

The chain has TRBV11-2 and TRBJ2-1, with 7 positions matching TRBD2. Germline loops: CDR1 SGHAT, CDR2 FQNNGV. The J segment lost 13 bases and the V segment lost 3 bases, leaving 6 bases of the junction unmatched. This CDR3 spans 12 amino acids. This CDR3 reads CASSFGTGGQFF. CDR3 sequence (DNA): TGTGCCAGCAGCTTCGGGACGGGGGGACAGTTCTTC.

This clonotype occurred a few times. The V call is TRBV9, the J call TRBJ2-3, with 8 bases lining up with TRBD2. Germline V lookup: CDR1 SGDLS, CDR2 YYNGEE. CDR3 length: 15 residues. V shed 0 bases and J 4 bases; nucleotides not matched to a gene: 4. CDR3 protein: CASSVDGGAPDTQYF. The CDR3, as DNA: TGTGCCAGCAGCGTAGACGGGGGGGCCCCAGATACGCAGTATTTT.

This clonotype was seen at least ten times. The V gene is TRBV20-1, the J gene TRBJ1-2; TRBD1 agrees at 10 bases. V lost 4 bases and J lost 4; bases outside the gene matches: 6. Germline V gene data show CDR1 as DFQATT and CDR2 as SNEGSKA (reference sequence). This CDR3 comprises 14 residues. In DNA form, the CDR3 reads TGCAGTGCTACGACAGGGGGCCAGACCTATGGCTACACCTTC. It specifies CSATTGGQTYGYTF.

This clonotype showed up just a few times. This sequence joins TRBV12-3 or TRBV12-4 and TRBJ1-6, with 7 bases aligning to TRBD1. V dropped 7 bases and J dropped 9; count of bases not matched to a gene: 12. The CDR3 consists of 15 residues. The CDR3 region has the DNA TGTGCCAGCACGCAAGGGGGCCGGGGTGGTTCACCCCTCCACTTT. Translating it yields CASTQGGRGGSPLHF.

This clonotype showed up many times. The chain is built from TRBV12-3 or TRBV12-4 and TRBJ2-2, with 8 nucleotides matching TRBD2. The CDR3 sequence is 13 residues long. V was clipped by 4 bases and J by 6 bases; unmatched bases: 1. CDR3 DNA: TGTGCCAGCAGTTCGGGGGGGTCCGGGGAGCTGTTTTTT. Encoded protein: CASSSGGSGELFF.

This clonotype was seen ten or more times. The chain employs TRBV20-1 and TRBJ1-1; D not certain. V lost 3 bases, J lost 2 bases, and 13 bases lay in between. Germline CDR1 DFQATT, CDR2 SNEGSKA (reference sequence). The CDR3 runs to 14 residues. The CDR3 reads CSARDSLSNTEAFF. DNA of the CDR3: TGCAGTGCTAGGGACTCGCTTTCCAACACTGAAGCTTTCTTT.

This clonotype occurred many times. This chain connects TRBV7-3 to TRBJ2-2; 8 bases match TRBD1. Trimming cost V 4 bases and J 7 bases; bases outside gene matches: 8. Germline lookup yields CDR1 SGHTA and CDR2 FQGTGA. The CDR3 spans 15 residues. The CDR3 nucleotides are TGTGCCAGCAGCTCTCTGGGACAGGCGGACGGGGAGCTGTTTTTT. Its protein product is CASSSLGQADGELFF.

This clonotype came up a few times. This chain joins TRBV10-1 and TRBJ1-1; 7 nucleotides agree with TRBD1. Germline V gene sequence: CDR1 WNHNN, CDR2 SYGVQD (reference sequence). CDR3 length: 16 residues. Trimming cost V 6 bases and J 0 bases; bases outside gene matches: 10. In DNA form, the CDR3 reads TGCGCCAGCAGGTACCCCCTAACAGGGGTGAACACTGAAGCTTTCTTT. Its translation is CASRYPLTGVNTEAFF.

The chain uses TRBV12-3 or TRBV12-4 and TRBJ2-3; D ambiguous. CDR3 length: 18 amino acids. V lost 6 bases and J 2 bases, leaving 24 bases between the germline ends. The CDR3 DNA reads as TGTGCCAGCAGCTGGGCCCCGAAGAACACCTCGACCACAGATACGCAGTATTTT. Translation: CASSWAPKNTSTTDTQYF.

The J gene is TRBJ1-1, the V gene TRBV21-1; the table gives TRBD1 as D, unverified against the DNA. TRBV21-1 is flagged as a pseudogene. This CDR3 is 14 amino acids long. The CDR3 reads CASSKEPGDTEAFF. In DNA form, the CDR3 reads TGTGCCAGCAGCAAAGAACCAGGGGACACTGAAGCTTTCTTT.

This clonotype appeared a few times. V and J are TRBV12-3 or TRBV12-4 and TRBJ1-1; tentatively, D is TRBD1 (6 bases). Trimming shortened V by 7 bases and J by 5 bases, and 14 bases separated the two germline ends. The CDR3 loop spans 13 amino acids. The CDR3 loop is CASTPTGYTEAFF. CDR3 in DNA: TGTGCCAGCACGCCAACAGGGTATACTGAAGCTTTCTTT.

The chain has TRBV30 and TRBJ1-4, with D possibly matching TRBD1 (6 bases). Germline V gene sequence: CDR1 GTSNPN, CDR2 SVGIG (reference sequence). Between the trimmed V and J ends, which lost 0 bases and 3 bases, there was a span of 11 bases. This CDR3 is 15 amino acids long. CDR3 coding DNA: TGTGCCTGGAGTGTACAGGGATTGCCTAATGAAAAACTGTTTTTT. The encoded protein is CAWSVQGLPNEKLFF.

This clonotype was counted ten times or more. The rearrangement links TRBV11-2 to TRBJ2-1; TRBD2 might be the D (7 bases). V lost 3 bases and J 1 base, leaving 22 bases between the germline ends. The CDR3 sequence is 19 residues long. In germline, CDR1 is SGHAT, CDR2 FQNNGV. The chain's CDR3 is CASSFEGGSPWGSYNEQFF. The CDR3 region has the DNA TGTGCCAGCAGCTTCGAGGGGGGGTCCCCCTGGGGGTCCTACAATGAGCAGTTCTTC. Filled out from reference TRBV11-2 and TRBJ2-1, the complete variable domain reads EAGVAQSPRYKIIEKRQSVAFWCNPISGHATLYWYQQILGQGPKLLIQFQNNGVVDDSQLPKDRFSAERLKGVDSTLKIQPAKLEDSAVYLCASSFEGGSPWGSYNEQFFGPGTRLTVL.

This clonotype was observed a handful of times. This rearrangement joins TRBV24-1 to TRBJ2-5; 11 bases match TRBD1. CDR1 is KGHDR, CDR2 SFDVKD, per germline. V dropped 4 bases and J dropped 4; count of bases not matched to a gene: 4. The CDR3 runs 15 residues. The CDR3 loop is CATSDPDRGRETQYF. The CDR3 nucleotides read TGTGCCACCAGTGACCCGGACAGGGGGCGAGAGACCCAGTACTTC.

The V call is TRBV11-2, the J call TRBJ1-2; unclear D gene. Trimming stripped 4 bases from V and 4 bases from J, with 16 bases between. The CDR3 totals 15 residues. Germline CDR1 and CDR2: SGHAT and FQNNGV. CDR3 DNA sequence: TGTGCCAGCAGCTATCAAGCGAGCGACCGCTATGGCTACACCTTC. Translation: CASSYQASDRYGYTF.

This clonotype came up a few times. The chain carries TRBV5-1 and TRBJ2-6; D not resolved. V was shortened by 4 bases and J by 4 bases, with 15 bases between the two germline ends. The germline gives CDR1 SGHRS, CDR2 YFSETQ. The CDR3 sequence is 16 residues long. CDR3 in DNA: TGCGCCAGCAGCCAGGACGGAACTTCGGGGGCCAACGTCCTGACTTTC. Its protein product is CASSQDGTSGANVLTF.